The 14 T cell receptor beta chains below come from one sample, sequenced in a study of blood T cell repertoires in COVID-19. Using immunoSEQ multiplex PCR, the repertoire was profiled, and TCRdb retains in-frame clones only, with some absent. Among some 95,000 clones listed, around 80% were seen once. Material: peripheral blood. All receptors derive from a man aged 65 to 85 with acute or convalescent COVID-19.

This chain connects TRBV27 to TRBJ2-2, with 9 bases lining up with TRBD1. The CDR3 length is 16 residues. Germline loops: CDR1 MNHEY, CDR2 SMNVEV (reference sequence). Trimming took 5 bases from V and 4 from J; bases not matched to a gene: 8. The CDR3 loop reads CASSIYRGQGTGELFF. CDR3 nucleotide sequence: TGTGCCAGCAGTATTTACAGGGGGCAAGGCACCGGGGAGCTGTTTTTT.

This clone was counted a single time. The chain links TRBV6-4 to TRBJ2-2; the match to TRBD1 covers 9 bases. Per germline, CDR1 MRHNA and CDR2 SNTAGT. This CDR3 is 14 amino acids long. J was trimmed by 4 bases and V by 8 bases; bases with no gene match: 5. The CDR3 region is CASSQGASTGELFF. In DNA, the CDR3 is TGTGCCAGCTCACAGGGGGCGAGCACCGGGGAGCTGTTTTTT.

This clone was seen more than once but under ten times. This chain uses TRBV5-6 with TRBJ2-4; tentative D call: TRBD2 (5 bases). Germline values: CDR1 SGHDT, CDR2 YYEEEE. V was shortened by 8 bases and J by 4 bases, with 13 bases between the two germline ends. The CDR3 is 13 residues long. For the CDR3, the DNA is TGTGCCAGTGTTGGGAGAGGGAAAAACATTCAGTACTTC. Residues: CASVGRGKNIQYF.

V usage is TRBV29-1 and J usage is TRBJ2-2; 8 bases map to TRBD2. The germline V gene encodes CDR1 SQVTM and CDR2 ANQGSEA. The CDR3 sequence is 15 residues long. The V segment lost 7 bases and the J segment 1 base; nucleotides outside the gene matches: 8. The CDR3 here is CSAKSTSGNTGELFF. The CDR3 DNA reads TGCAGCGCCAAGAGTACTAGCGGGAACACCGGGGAGCTGTTTTTT.

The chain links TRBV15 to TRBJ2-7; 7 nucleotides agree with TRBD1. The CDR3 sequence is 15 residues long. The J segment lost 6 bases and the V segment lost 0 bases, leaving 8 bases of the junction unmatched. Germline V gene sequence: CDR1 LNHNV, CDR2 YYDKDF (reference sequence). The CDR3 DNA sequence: TGTGCCACCAGCAGAGAGCCCCGACAGGGCGGCGAGCAGTACTTC. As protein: CATSREPRQGGEQYF.

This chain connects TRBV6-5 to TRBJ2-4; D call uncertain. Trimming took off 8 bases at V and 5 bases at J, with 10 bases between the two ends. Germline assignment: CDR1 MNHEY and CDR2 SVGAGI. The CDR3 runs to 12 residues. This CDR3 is CASVGPENIQYF. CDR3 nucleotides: TGTGCCAGCGTTGGGCCGGAAAACATTCAGTACTTC.

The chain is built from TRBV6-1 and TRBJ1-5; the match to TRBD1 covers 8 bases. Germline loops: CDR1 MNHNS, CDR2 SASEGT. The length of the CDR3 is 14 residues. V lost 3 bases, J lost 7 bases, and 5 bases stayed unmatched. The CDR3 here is CASSDSGGGQPQHF. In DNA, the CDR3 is TGTGCCAGCAGTGATTCAGGGGGCGGGCAGCCCCAGCATTTT.

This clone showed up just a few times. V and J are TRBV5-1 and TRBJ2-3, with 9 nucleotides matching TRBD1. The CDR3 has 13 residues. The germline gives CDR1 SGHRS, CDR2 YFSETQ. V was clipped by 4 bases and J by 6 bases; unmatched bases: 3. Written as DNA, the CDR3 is TGCGCCAGCAGCACCACAGGGGGCGATACGCAGTATTTT. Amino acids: CASSTTGGDTQYF.

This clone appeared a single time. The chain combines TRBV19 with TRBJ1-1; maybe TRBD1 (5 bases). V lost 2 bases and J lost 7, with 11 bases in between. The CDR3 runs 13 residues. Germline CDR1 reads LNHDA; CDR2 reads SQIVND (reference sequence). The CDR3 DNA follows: TGTGCCAGTAGTATAAGGGGAGGAAATGAAGCTTTCTTT. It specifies CASSIRGGNEAFF. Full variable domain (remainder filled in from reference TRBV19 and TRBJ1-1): DGGITQSPKYLFRKEGQNVTLSCEQNLNHDAMYWYRQDPGQGLRLIYYSQIVNDFQKGDIAEGYSVSREKKESFPLTVTSAQKNPTAFYLCASSIRGGNEAFFGQGTRLTVV.

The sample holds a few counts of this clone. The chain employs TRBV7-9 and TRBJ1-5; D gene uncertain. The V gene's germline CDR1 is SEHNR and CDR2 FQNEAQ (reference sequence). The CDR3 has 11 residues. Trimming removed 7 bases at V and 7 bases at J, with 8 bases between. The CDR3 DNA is TGTGCCAGCACCCCCCAGCAGCCCCAGCATTTT. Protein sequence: CASTPQQPQHF.

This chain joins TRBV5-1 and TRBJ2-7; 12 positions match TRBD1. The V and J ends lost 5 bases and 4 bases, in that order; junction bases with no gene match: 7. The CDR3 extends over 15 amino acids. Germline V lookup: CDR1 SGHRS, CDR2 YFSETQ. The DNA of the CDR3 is TGCGCCAGCAGGGGGACAGGGGGCTTTCGGTACGAGCAGTACTTC. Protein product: CASRGTGGFRYEQYF. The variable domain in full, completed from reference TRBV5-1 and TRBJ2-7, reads KAGVTQTPRYLIKTRGQQVTLSCSPISGHRSVSWYQQTPGQGLQFLFEYFSETQRNKGNFPGRFSGRQFSNSRSEMNVSTLELGDSALYLCASRGTGGFRYEQYFGPGTRLTVT.

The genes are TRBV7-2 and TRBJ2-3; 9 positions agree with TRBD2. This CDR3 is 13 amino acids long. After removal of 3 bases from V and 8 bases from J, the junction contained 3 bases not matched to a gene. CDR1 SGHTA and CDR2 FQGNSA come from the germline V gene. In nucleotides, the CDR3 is TGTGCCAGCAGCTTCGAGCGGGAGGCTACGCAGTATTTT. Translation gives CASSFEREATQYF.

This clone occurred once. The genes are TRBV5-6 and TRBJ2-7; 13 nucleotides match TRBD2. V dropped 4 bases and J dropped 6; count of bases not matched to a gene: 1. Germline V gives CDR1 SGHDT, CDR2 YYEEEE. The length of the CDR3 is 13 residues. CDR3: CASSRLAGGEQYF. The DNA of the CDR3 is TGTGCCAGCAGCCGACTAGCGGGAGGCGAGCAGTACTTC.

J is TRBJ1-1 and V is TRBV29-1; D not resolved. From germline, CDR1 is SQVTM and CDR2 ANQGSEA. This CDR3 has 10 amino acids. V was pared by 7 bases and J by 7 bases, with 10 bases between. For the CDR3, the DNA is TGCAGCGCTCTGGAGGGTGAAGCTTTCTTT. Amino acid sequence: CSALEGEAFF.